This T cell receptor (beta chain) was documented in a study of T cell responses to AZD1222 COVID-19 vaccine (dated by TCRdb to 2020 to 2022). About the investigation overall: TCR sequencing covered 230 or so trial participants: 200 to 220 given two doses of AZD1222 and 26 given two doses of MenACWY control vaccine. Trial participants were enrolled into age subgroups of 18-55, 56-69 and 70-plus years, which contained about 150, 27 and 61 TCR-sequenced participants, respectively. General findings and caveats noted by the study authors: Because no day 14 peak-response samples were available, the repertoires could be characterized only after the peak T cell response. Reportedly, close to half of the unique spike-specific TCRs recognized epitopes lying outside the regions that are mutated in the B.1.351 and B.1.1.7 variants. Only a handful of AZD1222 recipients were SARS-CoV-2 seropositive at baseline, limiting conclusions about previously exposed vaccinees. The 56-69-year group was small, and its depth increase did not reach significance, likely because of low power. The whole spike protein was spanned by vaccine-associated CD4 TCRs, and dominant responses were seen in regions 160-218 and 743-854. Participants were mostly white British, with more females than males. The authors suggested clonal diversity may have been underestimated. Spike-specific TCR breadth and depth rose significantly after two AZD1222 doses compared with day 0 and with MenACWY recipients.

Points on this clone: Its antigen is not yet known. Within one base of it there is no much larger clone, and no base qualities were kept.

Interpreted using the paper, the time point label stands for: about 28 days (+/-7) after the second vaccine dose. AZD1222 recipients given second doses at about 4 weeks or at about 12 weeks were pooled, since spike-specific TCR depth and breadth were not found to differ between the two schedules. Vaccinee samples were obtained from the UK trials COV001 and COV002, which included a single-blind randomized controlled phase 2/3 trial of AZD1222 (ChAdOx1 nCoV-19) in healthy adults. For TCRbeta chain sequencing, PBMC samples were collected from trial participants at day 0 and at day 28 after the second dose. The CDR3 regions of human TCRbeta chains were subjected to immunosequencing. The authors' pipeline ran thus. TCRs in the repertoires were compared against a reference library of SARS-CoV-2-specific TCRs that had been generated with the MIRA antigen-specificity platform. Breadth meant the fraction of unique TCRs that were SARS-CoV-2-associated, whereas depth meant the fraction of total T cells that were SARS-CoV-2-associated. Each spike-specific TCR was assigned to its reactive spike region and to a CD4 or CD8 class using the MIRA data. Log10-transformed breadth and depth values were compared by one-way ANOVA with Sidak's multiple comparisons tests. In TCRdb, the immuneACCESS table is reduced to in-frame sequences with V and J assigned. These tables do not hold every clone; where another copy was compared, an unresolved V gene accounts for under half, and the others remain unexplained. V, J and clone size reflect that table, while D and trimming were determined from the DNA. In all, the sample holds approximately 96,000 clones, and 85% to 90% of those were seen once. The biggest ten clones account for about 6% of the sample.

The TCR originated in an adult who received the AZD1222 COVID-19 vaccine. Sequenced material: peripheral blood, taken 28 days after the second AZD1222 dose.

CDR3 loop: CASSSQATPLHF. The nucleotide sequence is TGTGCCAGCAGTTCACAGGCGACGCCCCTCCACTTT. The chain couples TRBV27 to TRBJ1-6; a weak D assignment points to TRBD1 (5 bases agree). Including the terminal cysteine and phenylalanine, the CDR3 comprises 12 residues. This entry keeps only the CDR3 DNA: 36 bases, framed from base 1. Trimming at the junction amounts to 4 bases on V and 13 bases on J, and the germline ends lie 11 bases apart. CDR1 and CDR2 are read off the germline V gene (reference sequence) as MNHEY and SMNVEV.